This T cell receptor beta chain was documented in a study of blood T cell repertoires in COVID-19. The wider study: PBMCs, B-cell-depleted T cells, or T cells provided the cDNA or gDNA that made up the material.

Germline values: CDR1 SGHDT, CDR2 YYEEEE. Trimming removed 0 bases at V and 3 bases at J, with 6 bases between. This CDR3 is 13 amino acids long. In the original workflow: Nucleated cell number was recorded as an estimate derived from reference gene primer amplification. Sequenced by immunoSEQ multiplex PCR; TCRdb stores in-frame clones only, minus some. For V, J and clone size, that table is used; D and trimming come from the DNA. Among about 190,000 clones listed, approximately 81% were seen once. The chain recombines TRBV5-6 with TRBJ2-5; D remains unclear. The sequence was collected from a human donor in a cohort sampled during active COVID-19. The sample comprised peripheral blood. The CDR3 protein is CASSLDGEETQYF. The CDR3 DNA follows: TGTGCCAGCAGCTTGGATGGAGAAGAGACCCAGTACTTC.